This entry features one T cell receptor beta chain sequence. Its specificity is unknown. The data are from a study of cytomegalovirus exposure and HLA in healthy donors. Looking at the study overall: Sequencing of 180 million or so T cells in an earlier analysis found 100 million or so unique TCR beta sequences.

Vbeta (60) and Jbeta (13) primers were used in the PCR. Here immunoSEQ multiplex PCR was the method, and the copy in TCRdb shows in-frame clones only, minus some. The sample includes about 140,000 clones, approximately 70% of them seen just once. Study-wide points: It has been reported that TCR beta sequences accurately predicted the HLA-A and HLA-B alleles of most subjects.

This clonotype was obtained from a woman aged 30 to 39 in good health and CMV-seronegative. Material for sequencing was PBMCs.

CDR3 sequence: CASRDFPTQYF. CDR3 coding DNA: TGTGCCAGCAGAGACTTTCCTACGCAGTATTTT. The chain joins TRBV2 to TRBJ2-3, with D uncertain. Trimming removed 6 bases at V and 8 bases at J, with 9 bases between. The CDR3 runs to 11 residues. CDR1 is SNHLY, CDR2 FYNNEI, per germline.